The clone carrying this T cell receptor beta chain showed up many times. Its antigen is undetermined. These data originate in a study of breast tumors, draining lymph nodes, adjacent tissues. Notes on the study in general: Luminal-like breast cancer showed significantly higher tumor–nontumor repertoire similarity than basal-like. Tumors had less TCR diversity than lymph nodes, more than nontumor tissue. The data were judged consistent with most tumor T cells coming from lymph node and expanding in tumor.

Trimming cost V 5 bases and J 0 bases, with 16 bases left between them. The CDR3 runs 16 residues. Samples came from axillary lymph nodes draining the breast cancer. Via MiXCR, TCRdb re-called the multiplex PCR reads, giving one row per CDR3 protein. Of around 190,000 distinct CDR3 sequences in the sample, approximately 30% are singletons; the top ten hold around 4%. The sequenced sample was axillary lymph node tissue. V is TRBV12-3 or TRBV12-4 and J is TRBJ1-2; D perhaps matches TRBD1 (6 bases). The clonotype was recovered from a female donor with breast cancer. Some clones in this sample may be carry-over from other donors' samples. For the CDR3, the DNA is TGTGCCAGCAGTGACTCGGACAGTCCTTCTAACTATGGCTACACCTTC. It is translated as CASSDSDSPSNYGYTF.